Sequencing of this T cell receptor (beta chain) was carried out in a study of naive and memory T cell subsets. The beta constant-region primer was an equimolar mix of two oligonucleotides covering TRBC1 and TRBC2. TCRdb recomputed calls from the UMI-ligation and nested PCR reads with MiXCR, one row per CDR3 protein. This sample yields about 90,000 distinct CDR3 sequences, of which around 6.5% are seen a single time; more than 1.5% belongs to the top ten. This clonotype has more than one count but fewer than ten. J lost 5 bases, V lost 2 bases, and 13 bases had no gene match. The CDR3 has 17 residues. Germline V gives CDR1 MNHNY, CDR2 SVGAGI (reference sequence).

The V call is TRBV6-6, the J call TRBJ1-1; the match to TRBD1 covers 8 bases. The sequence was obtained from a human donor in good health. Material for sequencing was central memory CD4+ T cells from blood. The CDR3 DNA reads TGTGCCAGCAGTTACCAACCAGGACAGGGTTTGTGGACTGAAGCTTTCTTT. It yields the protein CASSYQPGQGLWTEAFF.